These T cell receptor beta chains were read from a single sample in a study of cytomegalovirus exposure and HLA in healthy donors. Assay used: immunoSEQ multiplex PCR; TCRdb lists only in-frame clones, some missing. This sample carries 65,000 to 85,000 clones, with approximately 1.5% going to the ten biggest clones. The sample consisted of PBMCs. The receptors come from a woman aged 60-75 years in good health and CMV-seronegative. The conserved cysteine and the conserved F or W are not part of the CDR3 here. A D gene is named only where the DNA matches it firmly.

v_gene	j_gene	d_gene	len	CDR3aa
TRBV19	TRBJ2-2	-	13	ASSMAQGKAGELF
TRBV5-1	TRBJ2-1	TRBD2	12	ASRGGGRGNEQF
TRBV7-2	TRBJ1-3	TRBD1	11	ATSDRAQNTIY
TRBV6-5	TRBJ2-3	-	14	ASSYGQSSKTDTQY
TRBV11-2	TRBJ1-6	-	14	ASSFIQDSYNSPLH
TRBV5-1	TRBJ1-4	TRBD1	13	ASSFRTGGDEKLF
TRBV4-2	TRBJ2-5	-	13	ASSQGLSSKETQY
TRBV5-6	TRBJ1-1	TRBD1	13	ASSSGTGGFTEAF
TRBV6-5	TRBJ2-3	-	13	ASSYQPTATDTQY
TRBV15	TRBJ2-5	TRBD2	18	ATSSPGLAGGRAFQETQY
TRBV10-3	TRBJ1-2	-	9	AIAGAAGYT
TRBV2	TRBJ2-7	-	13	ASSEQAESSYEQY
TRBV9	TRBJ2-1	TRBD2	13	ASSGGLAVLYEQF
TRBV19	TRBJ2-5	-	13	ASSIGRGAWETQY
TRBV5-1	TRBJ2-2	-	12	ASSLRTDTGELF
TRBV5-1	TRBJ2-1	TRBD2	12	ASTPAGLHNEQF
TRBV28	TRBJ2-7	-	11	ASGKHDRPEQY
TRBV15	TRBJ1-5	-	13	ATRGGVDGNQPQH
TRBV5-1	TRBJ1-2	-	9	ASRANYGYT
TRBV5-1	TRBJ2-3	-	12	ASSLERSTDTQY
TRBV7-3	TRBJ1-2	-	11	ASSPGTTNGYT
TRBV28	TRBJ1-2	TRBD1	12	ASTTGGEGYGYT
TRBV7-9	TRBJ2-3	-	13	ASMAGLGTADTQY
TRBV7-2	TRBJ1-2	TRBD1	14	ASSLAPGQGSEGYT
TRBV27	TRBJ1-2	TRBD1	12	ASSQWGTGSGYT